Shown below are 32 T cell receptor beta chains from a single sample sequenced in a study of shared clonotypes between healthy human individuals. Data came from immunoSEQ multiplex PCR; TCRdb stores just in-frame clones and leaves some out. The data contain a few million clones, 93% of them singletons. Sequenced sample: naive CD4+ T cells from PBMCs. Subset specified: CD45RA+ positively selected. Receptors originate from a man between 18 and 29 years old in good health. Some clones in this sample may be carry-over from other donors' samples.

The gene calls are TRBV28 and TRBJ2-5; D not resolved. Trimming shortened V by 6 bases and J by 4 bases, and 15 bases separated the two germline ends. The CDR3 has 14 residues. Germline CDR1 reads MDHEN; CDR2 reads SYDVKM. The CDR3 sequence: CASRGPPLGETQYF. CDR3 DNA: TGTGCCAGCAGGGGTCCCCCGCTTGGAGAGACCCAGTACTTC.

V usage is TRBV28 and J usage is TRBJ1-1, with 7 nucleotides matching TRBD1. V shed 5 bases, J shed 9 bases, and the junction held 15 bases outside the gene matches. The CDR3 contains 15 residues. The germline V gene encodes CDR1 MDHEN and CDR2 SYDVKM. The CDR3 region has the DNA TGTGCCAGCAGTCTCTCGGACAGGATGCCTATCAAAGCTTTCTTT. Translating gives CASSLSDRMPIKAFF.

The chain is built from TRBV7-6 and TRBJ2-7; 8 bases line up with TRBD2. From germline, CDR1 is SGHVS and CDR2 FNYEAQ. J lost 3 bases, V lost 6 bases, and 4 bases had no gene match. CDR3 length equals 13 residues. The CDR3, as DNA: TGTGCCAGCAGTCCAAGCGGGGGCTACGAGCAGTACTTC. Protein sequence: CASSPSGGYEQYF.

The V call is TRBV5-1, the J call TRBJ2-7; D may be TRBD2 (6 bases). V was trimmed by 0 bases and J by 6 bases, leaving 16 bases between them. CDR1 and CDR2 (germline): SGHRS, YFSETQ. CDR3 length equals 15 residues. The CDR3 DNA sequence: TGCGCCAGCAGCTTGGATGCGGGGACGGCCGGCGAGCAGTACTTC. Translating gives CASSLDAGTAGEQYF.

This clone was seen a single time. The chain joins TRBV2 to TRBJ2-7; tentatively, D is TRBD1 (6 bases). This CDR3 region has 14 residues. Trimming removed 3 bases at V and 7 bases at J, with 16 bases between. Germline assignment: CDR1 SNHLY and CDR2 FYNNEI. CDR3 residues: CASSDTDGGGEQYF. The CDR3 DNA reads TGTGCCAGCAGTGATACCGATGGGGGCGGAGAGCAGTACTTC. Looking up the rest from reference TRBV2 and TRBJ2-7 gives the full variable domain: EPEVTQTPSHQVTQMGQEVILRCVPISNHLYFYWYRQILGQKVEFLVSFYNNEISEKSEIFDDQFSVERPDGSNFTLKIRSTKLEDSAMYFCASSDTDGGGEQYFGPGTRLTVT.

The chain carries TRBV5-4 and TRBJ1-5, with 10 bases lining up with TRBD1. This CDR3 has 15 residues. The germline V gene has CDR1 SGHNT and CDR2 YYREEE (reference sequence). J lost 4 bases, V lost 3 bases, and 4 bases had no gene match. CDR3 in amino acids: CASSSGTGENQPQHF. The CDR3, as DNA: TGTGCCAGCAGCTCCGGGACAGGGGAAAATCAGCCCCAGCATTTT.

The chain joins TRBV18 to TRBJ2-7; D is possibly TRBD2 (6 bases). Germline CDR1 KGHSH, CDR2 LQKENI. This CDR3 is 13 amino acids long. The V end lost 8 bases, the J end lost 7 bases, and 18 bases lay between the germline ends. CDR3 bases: TGTGCCAGCACCTGGGACTTCCGCGAGGAGCAGTACTTC. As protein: CASTWDFREEQYF.

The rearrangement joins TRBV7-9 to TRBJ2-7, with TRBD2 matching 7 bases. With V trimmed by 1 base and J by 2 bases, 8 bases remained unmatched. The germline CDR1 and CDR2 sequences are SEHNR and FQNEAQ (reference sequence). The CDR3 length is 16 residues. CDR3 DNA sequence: TGTGCCAGCAGCTTAGTGCCTAGCGGTTATACCTACGAGCAGTACTTC. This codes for CASSLVPSGYTYEQYF.

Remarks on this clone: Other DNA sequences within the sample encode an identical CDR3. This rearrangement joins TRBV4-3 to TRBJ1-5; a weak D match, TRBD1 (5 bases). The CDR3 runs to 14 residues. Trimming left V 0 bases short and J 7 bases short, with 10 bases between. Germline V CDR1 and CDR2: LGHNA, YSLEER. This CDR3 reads CASSQDLGDQPQHF. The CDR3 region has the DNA TGCGCCAGCAGCCAAGATTTAGGGGACCAGCCCCAGCATTTT.

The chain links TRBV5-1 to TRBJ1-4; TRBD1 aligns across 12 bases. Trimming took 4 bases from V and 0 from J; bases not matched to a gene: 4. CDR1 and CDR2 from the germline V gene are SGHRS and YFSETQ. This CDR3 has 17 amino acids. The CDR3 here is CASSEGQGAATNEKLFF. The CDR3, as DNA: TGCGCCAGCAGCGAGGGACAGGGGGCTGCAACTAATGAAAAACTGTTTTTT.

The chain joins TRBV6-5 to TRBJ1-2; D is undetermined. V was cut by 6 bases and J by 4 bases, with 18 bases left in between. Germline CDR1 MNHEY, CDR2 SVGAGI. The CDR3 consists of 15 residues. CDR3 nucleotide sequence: TGTGCCAGCAGCCCCTCGGCTCGGGCCACCTATGGCTACACCTTC. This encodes CASSPSARATYGYTF.

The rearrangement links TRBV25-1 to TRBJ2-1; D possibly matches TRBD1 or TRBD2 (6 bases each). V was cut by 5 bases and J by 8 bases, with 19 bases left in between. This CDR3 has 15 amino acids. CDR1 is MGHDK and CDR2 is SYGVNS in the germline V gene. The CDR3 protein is CASSHDRREMDEQFF. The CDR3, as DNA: TGTGCCAGCAGTCACGACAGGAGGGAGATGGATGAGCAGTTCTTC.

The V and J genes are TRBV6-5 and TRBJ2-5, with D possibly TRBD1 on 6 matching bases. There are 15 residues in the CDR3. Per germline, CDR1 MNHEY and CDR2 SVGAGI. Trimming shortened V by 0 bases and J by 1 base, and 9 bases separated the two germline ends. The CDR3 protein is CASSYSTGLQETQYF. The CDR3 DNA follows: TGTGCCAGCAGTTACTCGACAGGTCTCCAAGAGACCCAGTACTTC.

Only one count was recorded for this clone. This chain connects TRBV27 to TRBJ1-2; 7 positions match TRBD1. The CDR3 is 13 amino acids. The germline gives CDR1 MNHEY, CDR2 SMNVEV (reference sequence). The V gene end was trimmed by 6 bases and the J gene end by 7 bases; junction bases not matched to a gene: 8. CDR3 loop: CASRQRQGPGYTF. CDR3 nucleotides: TGTGCCAGCAGACAGAGACAGGGTCCTGGCTACACCTTC.

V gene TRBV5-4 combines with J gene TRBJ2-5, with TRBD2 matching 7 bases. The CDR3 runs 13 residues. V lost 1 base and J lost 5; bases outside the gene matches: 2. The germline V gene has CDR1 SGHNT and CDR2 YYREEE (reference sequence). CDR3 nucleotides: TGTGCCAGCAGCTTGAATAGCGGGGAGACCCAGTACTTC. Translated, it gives CASSLNSGETQYF.

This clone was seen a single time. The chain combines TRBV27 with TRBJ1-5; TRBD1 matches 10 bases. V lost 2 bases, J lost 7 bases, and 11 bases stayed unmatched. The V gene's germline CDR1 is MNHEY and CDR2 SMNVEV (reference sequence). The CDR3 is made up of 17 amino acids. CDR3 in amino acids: CASSLRPGTGVGQPQHF. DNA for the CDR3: TGTGCCAGCAGTTTACGTCCCGGGACAGGGGTCGGACAGCCCCAGCATTTT.

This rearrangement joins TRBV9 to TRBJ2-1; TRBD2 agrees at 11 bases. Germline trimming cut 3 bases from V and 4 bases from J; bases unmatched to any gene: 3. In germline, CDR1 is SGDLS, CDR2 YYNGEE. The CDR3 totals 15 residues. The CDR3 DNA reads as TGTGCCAGCAGCGAAAGACTAGCGGGGTACAATGAGCAGTTCTTC. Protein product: CASSERLAGYNEQFF.

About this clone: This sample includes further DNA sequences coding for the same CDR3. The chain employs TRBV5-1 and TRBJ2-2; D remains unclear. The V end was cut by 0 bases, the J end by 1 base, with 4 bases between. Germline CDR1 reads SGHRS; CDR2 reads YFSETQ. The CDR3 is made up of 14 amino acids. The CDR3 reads CASSLVVNTGELFF. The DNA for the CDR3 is TGCGCCAGCAGCTTGGTTGTGAACACCGGGGAGCTGTTTTTT. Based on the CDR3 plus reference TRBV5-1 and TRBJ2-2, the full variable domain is KAGVTQTPRYLIKTRGQQVTLSCSPISGHRSVSWYQQTPGQGLQFLFEYFSETQRNKGNFPGRFSGRQFSNSRSEMNVSTLELGDSALYLCASSLVVNTGELFFGEGSRLTVL.

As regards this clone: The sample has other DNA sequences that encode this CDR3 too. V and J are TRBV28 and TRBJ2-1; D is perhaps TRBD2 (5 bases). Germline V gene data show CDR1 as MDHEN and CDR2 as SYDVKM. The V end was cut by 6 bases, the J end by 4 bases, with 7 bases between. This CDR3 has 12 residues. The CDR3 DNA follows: TGTGCCAGCAGCCTAGCATACAATGAGCAGTTCTTC. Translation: CASSLAYNEQFF.

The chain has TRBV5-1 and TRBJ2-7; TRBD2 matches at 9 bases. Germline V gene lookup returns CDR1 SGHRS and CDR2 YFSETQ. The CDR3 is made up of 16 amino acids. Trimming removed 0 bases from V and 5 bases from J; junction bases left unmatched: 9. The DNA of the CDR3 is TGCGCCAGCAGCTTGGTCCCGGGACTAGCACACAACGAGCAGTACTTC. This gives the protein CASSLVPGLAHNEQYF.

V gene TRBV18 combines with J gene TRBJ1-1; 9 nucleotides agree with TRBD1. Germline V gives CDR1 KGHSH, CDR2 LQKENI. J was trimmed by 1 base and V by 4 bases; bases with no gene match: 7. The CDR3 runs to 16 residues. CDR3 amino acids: CASSQTQGAWNTEAFF. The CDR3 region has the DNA TGTGCCAGCTCACAAACACAGGGGGCTTGGAACACTGAAGCTTTCTTT.

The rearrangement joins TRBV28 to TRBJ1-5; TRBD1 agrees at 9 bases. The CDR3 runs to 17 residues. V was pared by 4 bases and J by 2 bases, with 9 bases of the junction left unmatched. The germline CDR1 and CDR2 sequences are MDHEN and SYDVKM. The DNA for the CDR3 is TGTGCCAGCAGTTCCGGACGACAGGGGGGCGGCAATCAGCCCCAGCATTTT. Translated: CASSSGRQGGGNQPQHF.

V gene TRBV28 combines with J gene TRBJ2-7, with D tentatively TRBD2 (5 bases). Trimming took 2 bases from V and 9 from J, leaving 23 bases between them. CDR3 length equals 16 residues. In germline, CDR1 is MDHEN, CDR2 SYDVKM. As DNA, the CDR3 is TGTGCCAGCAGTTTACTGTCGAGGAGGCACCCCGGAGTGCAGTACTTC. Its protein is CASSLLSRRHPGVQYF.

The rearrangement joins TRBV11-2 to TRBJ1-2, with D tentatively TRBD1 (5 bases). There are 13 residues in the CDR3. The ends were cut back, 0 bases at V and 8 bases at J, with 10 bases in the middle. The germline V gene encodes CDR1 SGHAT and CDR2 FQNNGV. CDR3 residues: CASSLETARGYTF. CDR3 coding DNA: TGTGCCAGCAGCTTAGAGACAGCTCGGGGCTACACCTTC.

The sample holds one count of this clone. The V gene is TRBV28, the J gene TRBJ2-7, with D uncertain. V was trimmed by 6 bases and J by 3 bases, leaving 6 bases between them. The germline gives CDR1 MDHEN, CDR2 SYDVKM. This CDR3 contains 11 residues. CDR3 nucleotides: TGTGCCAGCAGCTATCGCTACGAGCAGTACTTC. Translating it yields CASSYRYEQYF.

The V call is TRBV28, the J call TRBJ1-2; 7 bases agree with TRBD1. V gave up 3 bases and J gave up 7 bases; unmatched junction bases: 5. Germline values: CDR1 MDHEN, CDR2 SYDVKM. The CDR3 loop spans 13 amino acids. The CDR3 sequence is CASSFEGAGGYTF. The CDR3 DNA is TGTGCCAGCAGTTTCGAGGGGGCCGGTGGCTACACCTTC.

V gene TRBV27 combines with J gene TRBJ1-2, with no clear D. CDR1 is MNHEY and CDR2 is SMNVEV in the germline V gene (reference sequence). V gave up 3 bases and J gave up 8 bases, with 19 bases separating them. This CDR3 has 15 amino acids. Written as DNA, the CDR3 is TGTGCCAGCAGTTTCTACGAAGAGCCCCTCAGGGGCTACACCTTC. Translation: CASSFYEEPLRGYTF.

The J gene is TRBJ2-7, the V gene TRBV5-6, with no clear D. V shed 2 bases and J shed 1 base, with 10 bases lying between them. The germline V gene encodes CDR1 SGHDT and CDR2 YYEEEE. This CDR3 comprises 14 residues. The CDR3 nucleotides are TGTGCCAGCAGCTTCGCCGCCGATTCCTACGAGCAGTACTTC. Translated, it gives CASSFAADSYEQYF.

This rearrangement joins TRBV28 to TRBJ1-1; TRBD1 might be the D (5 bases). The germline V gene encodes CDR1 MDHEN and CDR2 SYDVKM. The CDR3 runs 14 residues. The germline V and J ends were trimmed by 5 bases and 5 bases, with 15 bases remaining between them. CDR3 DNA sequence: TGTGCCAGCAGTACGTTAGCCAGGGTGACTGAAGCTTTCTTT. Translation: CASSTLARVTEAFF.

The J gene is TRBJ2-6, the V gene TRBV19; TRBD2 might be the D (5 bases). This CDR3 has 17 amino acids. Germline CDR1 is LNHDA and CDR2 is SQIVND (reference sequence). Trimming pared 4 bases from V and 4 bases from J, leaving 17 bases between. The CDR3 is CASSTTGRLLGANVLTF. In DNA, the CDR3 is TGTGCCAGTAGTACAACGGGAAGGTTGTTAGGGGCCAACGTCCTGACTTTC.

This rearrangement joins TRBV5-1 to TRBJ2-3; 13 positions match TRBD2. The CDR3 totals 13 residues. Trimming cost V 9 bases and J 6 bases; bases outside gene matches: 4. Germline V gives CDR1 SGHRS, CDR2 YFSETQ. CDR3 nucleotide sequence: TGCGCCACCGGGACTAGCGGGATGGATACGCAGTATTTT. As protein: CATGTSGMDTQYF.

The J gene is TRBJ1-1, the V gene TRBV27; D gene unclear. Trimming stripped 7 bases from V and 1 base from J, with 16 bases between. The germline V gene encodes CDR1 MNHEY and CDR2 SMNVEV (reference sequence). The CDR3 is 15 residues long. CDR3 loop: CASTINPPGNTEAFF. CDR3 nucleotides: TGTGCCAGCACTATAAACCCCCCAGGGAACACTGAAGCTTTCTTT.